The rows below give T cell receptor beta chains drawn from one sample of a study of OX40 agonist ivuxolimab in advanced cancers. TCRdb keeps only in-frame clones here, not all; method: immunoSEQ multiplex PCR. The table lists about 68,000 clones, roughly 84% of them singletons, with around 1.5% in the top ten. The sample was CD4+ or CD8+ T cells sorted from blood, taken in a trial of the OX40 agonist ivuxolimab. The receptors originated from an adult with an advanced solid tumor such as melanoma, head and neck, liver or kidney cancer. CDR3s include the opening cysteine and the closing phenylalanine or tryptophan. The order of the fields is D gene, V gene, clone size, J gene, CDR3 length, CDR3 DNA, CDR3 protein. The D gene is left open where the match is weak. Only part of the rows carry a size: once, few, many, or a class if the clone is expanded.

D gene: NA
V gene: TRBV7-3
clone size: NA
J gene: TRBJ2-1
CDR3 length: 14
CDR3 DNA: TGTGCCAGCGGGCTAGCCGGACAGAACAATGAGCAGTTCTTC
CDR3 protein: CASGLAGQNNEQFF

D gene: NA
V gene: TRBV6-6
clone size: NA
J gene: TRBJ2-5
CDR3 length: 13
CDR3 DNA: TGTGCCAGCAGTAAAACTACACAAGAGACCCAGTACTTC
CDR3 protein: CASSKTTQETQYF

D gene: TRBD1
V gene: TRBV28
clone size: NA
J gene: TRBJ1-2
CDR3 length: 12
CDR3 DNA: TGTGCCAGCAACAGGGGAAATTATGGCTACACCTTC
CDR3 protein: CASNRGNYGYTF

D gene: NA
V gene: TRBV7-2
clone size: NA
J gene: TRBJ2-7
CDR3 length: 14
CDR3 DNA: TGTGCCAGCAGCTTAAGGACTCTAGCCCCCAAGCAGTACTTC
CDR3 protein: CASSLRTLAPKQYF

D gene: NA
V gene: TRBV19
clone size: NA
J gene: TRBJ2-7
CDR3 length: 14
CDR3 DNA: TGTGCCAGTAGTATAGGGACGGGAGCAGGCGAGCAGTACTTC
CDR3 protein: CASSIGTGAGEQYF

D gene: NA
V gene: TRBV27
clone size: NA
J gene: TRBJ2-7
CDR3 length: 15
CDR3 DNA: TGTGCCAGCAGTTCTGCGGGCTTAGCGGAGCACGAGCAGTACTTC
CDR3 protein: CASSSAGLAEHEQYF

D gene: NA
V gene: TRBV6-5
clone size: NA
J gene: TRBJ1-1
CDR3 length: 16
CDR3 DNA: TGTGCCAGCAGTTACGGGGCCCTGGCAGGGCGGACTGAAGCTTTCTTT
CDR3 protein: CASSYGALAGRTEAFF

D gene: TRBD2
V gene: TRBV5-6
clone size: few
J gene: TRBJ2-3
CDR3 length: 16
CDR3 DNA: TGTGCCAGCAGCTTTGGACTAGCTACTAGCACAGATACGCAGTATTTT
CDR3 protein: CASSFGLATSTDTQYF

D gene: TRBD2
V gene: TRBV11-2
clone size: medium-sized
J gene: TRBJ2-7
CDR3 length: 17
CDR3 DNA: TGTGCCAGCAGCTTAGCCCTAGCGGGCAGGAGCGTCTACGAGCAGTACTTC
CDR3 protein: CASSLALAGRSVYEQYF

D gene: NA
V gene: TRBV25-1
clone size: NA
J gene: TRBJ2-5
CDR3 length: 14
CDR3 DNA: TGTGCCAGCAGTGAATCAGGACTTCAAGAGACCCAGTACTTC
CDR3 protein: CASSESGLQETQYF

D gene: TRBD1
V gene: TRBV19
clone size: NA
J gene: TRBJ1-5
CDR3 length: 16
CDR3 DNA: TGTGCCAGTAGTCCGACAGGGGGCGTGGGCAATCAGCCCCAGCATTTT
CDR3 protein: CASSPTGGVGNQPQHF

D gene: NA
V gene: TRBV5-5
clone size: NA
J gene: TRBJ2-2
CDR3 length: 16
CDR3 DNA: TGTGCCAGCAGCTTGGGGGCAGGGTGGTCGACCGGGGAGCTGTTTTTT
CDR3 protein: CASSLGAGWSTGELFF

D gene: TRBD2
V gene: TRBV11-2
clone size: NA
J gene: TRBJ2-7
CDR3 length: 18
CDR3 DNA: TGTGCCAGCAGTCGAGGGGGTAGCGGGAGGGCCTTTGCCTACGAGCAGTACTTC
CDR3 protein: CASSRGGSGRAFAYEQYF

D gene: NA
V gene: TRBV11-2
clone size: NA
J gene: TRBJ2-2
CDR3 length: 14
CDR3 DNA: TGTGCCAGCAGCTTAGACCCCTACGCCGGGGAGCTGTTTTTT
CDR3 protein: CASSLDPYAGELFF

D gene: TRBD1
V gene: TRBV18
clone size: few
J gene: TRBJ1-5
CDR3 length: 14
CDR3 DNA: TGTGCCAGCCAGAGACAGGGCGTCAATCAGCCCCAGCATTTT
CDR3 protein: CASQRQGVNQPQHF

D gene: NA
V gene: TRBV28
clone size: NA
J gene: TRBJ1-1
CDR3 length: 16
CDR3 DNA: TGTGCCAGCAGAACCGTAAGACCCCGGAGGGCCACTGAAGCTTTCTTT
CDR3 protein: CASRTVRPRRATEAFF

D gene: NA
V gene: TRBV10-1
clone size: NA
J gene: TRBJ2-5
CDR3 length: 14
CDR3 DNA: TGCGCCAGCAGTGAGGCAGCCGATGGGGAGACCCAGTACTTC
CDR3 protein: CASSEAADGETQYF

D gene: NA
V gene: TRBV21-1
clone size: NA
J gene: TRBJ1-2
CDR3 length: 11
CDR3 DNA: TGTGCCAGCACCCCTCGGCCCCACTACACCTTC
CDR3 protein: CASTPRPHYTF

D gene: NA
V gene: TRBV6-1
clone size: NA
J gene: TRBJ1-1
CDR3 length: 13
CDR3 DNA: TGTGCCAGCAGGGGAGGAGTGAACACTGAAGCTTTCTTT
CDR3 protein: CASRGGVNTEAFF

D gene: NA
V gene: TRBV6-5
clone size: NA
J gene: TRBJ1-2
CDR3 length: 13
CDR3 DNA: TGTGCCAGCAGTGACAGACCATACTATGGCTACACCTTC
CDR3 protein: CASSDRPYYGYTF

D gene: TRBD2
V gene: TRBV28
clone size: NA
J gene: TRBJ2-2
CDR3 length: 15
CDR3 DNA: TGTGCCACCGGGGGGGGGAACGGCGACACCGGGGAGCTGTTTTTT
CDR3 protein: CATGGGNGDTGELFF

D gene: NA
V gene: TRBV2
clone size: NA
J gene: TRBJ2-7
CDR3 length: 13
CDR3 DNA: TGTGCCAGCAGTGTGGGGCGCTCCTACGAGCAGTACTTC
CDR3 protein: CASSVGRSYEQYF

D gene: NA
V gene: TRBV4-1
clone size: once
J gene: TRBJ1-2
CDR3 length: 13
CDR3 DNA: TGCGCCAGCAGCCAAGTAGGCCTCTATGGCTACACCTTC
CDR3 protein: CASSQVGLYGYTF

D gene: NA
V gene: TRBV28
clone size: NA
J gene: TRBJ1-2
CDR3 length: 13
CDR3 DNA: TGTGCCAGCAGTTTTGGATCGGGCGGTGGCTACACCTTC
CDR3 protein: CASSFGSGGGYTF

D gene: TRBD1
V gene: TRBV28
clone size: few
J gene: TRBJ2-1
CDR3 length: 12
CDR3 DNA: TGTGCCAGCAGTAGAAGCTACAGGGGGCAGTTCTTC
CDR3 protein: CASSRSYRGQFF

D gene: NA
V gene: TRBV19
clone size: NA
J gene: TRBJ1-5
CDR3 length: 12
CDR3 DNA: TGTGCCAGTAGGGGAGGGTTGGAGCCCCAGCATTTT
CDR3 protein: CASRGGLEPQHF

D gene: NA
V gene: TRBV18
clone size: NA
J gene: TRBJ2-5
CDR3 length: 11
CDR3 DNA: TGTGCCAGCTCAGGCCAAGAGACCCAGTACTTC
CDR3 protein: CASSGQETQYF

D gene: NA
V gene: TRBV7-8
clone size: once
J gene: TRBJ2-2
CDR3 length: 13
CDR3 DNA: TGTGCCAGCAGCGAGACAGACACCGGGGAGCTGTTTTTT
CDR3 protein: CASSETDTGELFF

D gene: NA
V gene: TRBV28
clone size: NA
J gene: TRBJ1-1
CDR3 length: 14
CDR3 DNA: TGTGCCAGCAGCACCCCCGGGACGAACACTGAAGCTTTCTTT
CDR3 protein: CASSTPGTNTEAFF